Below are 13 T cell receptor beta chains sequenced from a single sample in a study of T cells after yellow fever vaccination. TCRdb reprocessed the 5' RACE reads via MiXCR and lists one record per CDR3 protein. The sample holds around 320,000 distinct CDR3 sequences, around 10% seen once. This material consisted of CD4+ T cells sorted from PBMCs, taken 45 days after the yellow fever booster vaccination. These receptors all stem from a man between 18 and 35 years old who received the YFV17D yellow fever vaccine.

In its sample, this clonotype was seen many times. The rearrangement uses TRBV7-3 and TRBJ2-3, with TRBD2 matching 7 bases. The CDR3 runs to 16 residues. Losses at the gene ends were 0 bases for V and 3 bases for J; bases not matched to a gene: 6. Germline V gene sequence: CDR1 SGHTA, CDR2 FQGTGA. The CDR3 region is CASSLTRPGGTDTQYF. The CDR3 nucleotides read TGTGCCAGCAGCTTAACGAGACCGGGGGGAACAGATACGCAGTATTTT. The full variable domain, its missing parts supplied by reference TRBV7-3 and TRBJ2-3, is GAGVSQTPSNKVTEKGKYVELRCDPISGHTALYWYRQSLGQGPEFLIYFQGTGAADDSGLPNDRFFAVRPEGSVSTLKIQRTERGDSAVYLCASSLTRPGGTDTQYFGPGTRLTVL.

This clonotype was counted between two and nine times. The chain carries TRBV28 and TRBJ2-5; no clear D. The CDR3 totals 13 residues. Trimming pared 2 bases from V and 5 bases from J, leaving 9 bases between. The germline CDR1 and CDR2 sequences are MDHEN and SYDVKM. CDR3 sequence reads: CASSLARLETQYF. CDR3 DNA sequence: TGTGCCAGCAGTTTAGCGCGTTTGGAGACCCAGTACTTC.

J is TRBJ2-7 and V is TRBV7-3; no clear D. This CDR3 contains 10 residues. Germline V gene data show CDR1 as SGHTA and CDR2 as FQGTGA. The CDR3 coding sequence is TGTGCCAGCAGCTTAATAAGAGGTATAGTC. This gives the protein CASSLIRGIV.

CDR3 amino acids: CATSRDASSSGNTIYF. CDR3 nucleotides: TGTGCCACCAGCAGAGACGCCTCTTCCTCTGGAAACACCATATATTTT. The gene calls are TRBV15 and TRBJ1-3; D ambiguous. This CDR3 is built from 16 residues. Trimming pared 0 bases from V and 0 bases from J, leaving 9 bases between. From germline, CDR1 is LNHNV and CDR2 YYDKDF (reference sequence). The complete variable domain, with remaining parts taken from reference TRBV15 and TRBJ1-3, reads DAMVIQNPRYQVTQFGKPVTLSCSQTLNHNVMYWYQQKSSQAPKLLFHYYDKDFNNEADTPDNFQSRRPNTSFCFLDIRSPGLGDTAMYLCATSRDASSSGNTIYFGEGSWLTVV.

CDR3 sequence: CASSLISDTEAFF. The CDR3 DNA follows: TGTGCCAGCAGCTTAATCTCAGACACTGAAGCTTTCTTT. V and J are TRBV7-9 and TRBJ1-1, with no clear D. Germline V gives CDR1 SEHNR, CDR2 FQNEAQ (reference sequence). CDR3 length equals 13 residues. Trimming pared 2 bases from V and 3 bases from J, leaving 7 bases between.

The sample holds a few counts of this clonotype. V usage is TRBV5-1 and J usage is TRBJ1-4; no reliable D call. V lost 7 bases and J 2 bases, leaving 9 bases between the germline ends. The germline V gene encodes CDR1 SGHRS and CDR2 YFSETQ. The CDR3 is made up of 13 amino acids. The CDR3 nucleotides are TGCGCCAGCCGGGAGAGGACTAATGAAAAACTGTTTTTT. As protein: CASRERTNEKLFF.

This chain connects TRBV15 to TRBJ2-3, with 8 bases lining up with TRBD1. Germline CDR1 reads LNHNV; CDR2 reads YYDKDF (reference sequence). The CDR3 contains 14 residues. Germline trimming cut 1 base from V and 6 bases from J; bases unmatched to any gene: 3. This chain's CDR3 is CATSRGQGPDTQYF. As DNA, the CDR3 is TGTGCCACCAGCAGAGGACAGGGGCCCGATACGCAGTATTTT.

Here the CDR3 DNA reads TGTGCCAGCAGCCCCCAGGAAGCGGGGGGTTATAGTACGCAGTATTTT. It specifies CASSPQEAGGYSTQYF. V usage is TRBV7-3 and J usage is TRBJ2-3; 9 bases match TRBD2. The CDR3 is 16 residues long. Germline trimming cut 5 bases from V and 8 bases from J; bases unmatched to any gene: 14. Per the germline V gene, CDR1 is SGHTA and CDR2 is FQGTGA.

This clonotype came up a few times. The gene calls are TRBV6-2 or TRBV6-3 and TRBJ1-5; D remains unclear. CDR3 size: 16 residues. The V gene lost 6 bases and the J gene lost 1 base, with 16 bases spanning the gap. In germline, CDR1 is MNHEY, CDR2 SVGEGT. CDR3 sequence reads: CASRKIRYRSNQPQHF. In DNA, the CDR3 is TGTGCCAGCAGGAAAATCCGGTACAGAAGCAATCAGCCCCAGCATTTT.

This rearrangement joins TRBV5-4 to TRBJ2-3, with 10 positions matching TRBD1. The germline V gene has CDR1 SGHNT and CDR2 YYREEE (reference sequence). V was pared by 3 bases and J by 2 bases, with 9 bases of the junction left unmatched. This CDR3 has 17 amino acids. The DNA of the CDR3 is TGTGCCAGCAGCTCGGGCCGTGACAGGGGGCCCACAGATACGCAGTATTTT. It codes for CASSSGRDRGPTDTQYF.

The rearrangement links TRBV7-3 to TRBJ1-2, with D possibly being TRBD1 (5 bases). V was shortened by 5 bases and J by 4 bases, with 23 bases between the two germline ends. The CDR3 loop spans 17 amino acids. Germline CDR1 SGHTA, CDR2 FQGTGA. The CDR3 reads CASSRAAGTPPTYGYTF. The CDR3 nucleotides read TGTGCCAGCAGCCGAGCAGCCGGGACTCCTCCTACCTATGGCTACACCTTC.

The chain recombines TRBV9 with TRBJ2-1, with TRBD2 matching 12 bases. Per the germline V gene, CDR1 is SGDLS and CDR2 is YYNGEE. The CDR3 totals 15 residues. Trimming at V came to 3 bases and at J to 7 bases, leaving 5 bases not matched to a gene. CDR3 region: CASSGPSGGANEQFF. For the CDR3, the DNA is TGTGCCAGCAGCGGTCCTAGCGGGGGGGCTAATGAGCAGTTCTTC. Together with reference TRBV9 and TRBJ2-1, the CDR3 gives the full variable domain: DSGVTQTPKHLITATGQRVTLRCSPRSGDLSVYWYQQSLDQGLQFLIQYYNGEERAKGNILERFSAQQFPDLHSELNLSSLELGDSALYFCASSGPSGGANEQFFGPGTRLTVL.

The chain joins TRBV5-4 to TRBJ2-2, with a weak D call TRBD1 (6 bases). The CDR3 consists of 13 residues. Looked up from germline, CDR1 is SGHNT and CDR2 is YYREEE (reference sequence). With 6 bases removed from V and 1 base from J, the gap between germline ends came to 7 bases. The CDR3 sequence: CASKGQNTGELFF. In nucleotides, the CDR3 is TGTGCCAGCAAGGGACAGAACACCGGGGAGCTGTTTTTT.